This paragraph covers one TCR beta chain sequence. The target antigen is unknown. The table came from immunoSEQ multiplex PCR; TCRdb's copy has only in-frame clones and leaves some out. The table lists tens of thousands of clones, roughly 94% of them singletons, with 8% in the top ten. The sample originates from a study of T cells in tuberculosis. Study overall: In South Africa, adults with active tuberculosis were compared with IGRA-negative and latently infected IGRA-positive adolescents.

Notes on the study in general: The TCR-beta difference was not significant; alpha differences partly reflected length. Active tuberculosis alpha repertoires lay closer to GMM-specific TCRs than controls'.

Sequencing was performed on PBMCs. This TCR came from a donor aged 5-35 years with latent tuberculosis or without tuberculosis infection.

For the CDR3, the DNA is TGTGCCAGCAGCTTGAAGGGGCCGGGGGGGTACGAGCAGTACTTC. Amino acids: CASSLKGPGGYEQYF. The chain has TRBV5-6 and TRBJ2-7; 8 bases line up with TRBD2. The CDR3 runs 15 residues. In germline, CDR1 is SGHDT, CDR2 YYEEEE. Trimming removed 1 base from V and 4 bases from J; junction bases left unmatched: 7.